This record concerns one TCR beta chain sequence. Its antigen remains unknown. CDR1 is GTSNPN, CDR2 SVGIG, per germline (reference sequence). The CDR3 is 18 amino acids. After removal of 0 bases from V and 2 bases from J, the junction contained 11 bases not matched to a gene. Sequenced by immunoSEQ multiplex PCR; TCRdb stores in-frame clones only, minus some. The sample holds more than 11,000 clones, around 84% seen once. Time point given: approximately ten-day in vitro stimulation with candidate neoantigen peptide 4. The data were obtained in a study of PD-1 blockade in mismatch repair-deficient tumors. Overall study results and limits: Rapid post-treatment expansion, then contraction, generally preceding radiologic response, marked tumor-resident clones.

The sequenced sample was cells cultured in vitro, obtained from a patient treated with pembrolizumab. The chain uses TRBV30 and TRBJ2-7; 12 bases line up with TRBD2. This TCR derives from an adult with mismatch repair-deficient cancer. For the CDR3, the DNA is TGTGCCTGGAGTGTACCCCCCACCGGGACTAGCGGGCCCTACGAGCAGTACTTC. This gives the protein CAWSVPPTGTSGPYEQYF.